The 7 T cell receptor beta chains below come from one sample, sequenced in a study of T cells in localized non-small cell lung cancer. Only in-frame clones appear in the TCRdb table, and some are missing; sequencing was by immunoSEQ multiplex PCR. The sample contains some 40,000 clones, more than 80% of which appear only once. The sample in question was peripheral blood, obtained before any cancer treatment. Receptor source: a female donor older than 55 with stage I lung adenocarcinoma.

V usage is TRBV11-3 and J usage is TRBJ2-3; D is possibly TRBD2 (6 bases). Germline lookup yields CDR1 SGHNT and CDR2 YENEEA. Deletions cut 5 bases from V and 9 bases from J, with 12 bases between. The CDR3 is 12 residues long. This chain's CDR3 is CASSPLAGTQYF. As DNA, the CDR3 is TGTGCCAGCAGCCCACTAGCAGGCACGCAGTATTTT.

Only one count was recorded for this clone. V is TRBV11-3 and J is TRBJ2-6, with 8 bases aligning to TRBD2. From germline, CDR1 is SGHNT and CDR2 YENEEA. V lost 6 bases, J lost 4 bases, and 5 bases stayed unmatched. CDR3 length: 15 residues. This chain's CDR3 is CASSSGGAGANVLTF. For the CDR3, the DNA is TGTGCCAGCAGTTCCGGGGGGGCAGGGGCCAACGTCCTGACTTTC.

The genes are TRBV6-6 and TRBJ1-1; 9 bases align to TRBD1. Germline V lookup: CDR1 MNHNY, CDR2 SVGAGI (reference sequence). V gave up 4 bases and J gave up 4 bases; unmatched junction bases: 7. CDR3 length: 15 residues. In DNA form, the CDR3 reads TGTGCCAGCAGTTCCCGGGACAGGGCTGGCACTGAAGCTTTCTTT. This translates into CASSSRDRAGTEAFF.

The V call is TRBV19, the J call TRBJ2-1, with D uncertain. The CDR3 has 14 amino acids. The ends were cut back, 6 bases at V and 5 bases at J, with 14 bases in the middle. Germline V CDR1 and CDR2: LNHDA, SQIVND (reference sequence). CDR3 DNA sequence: TGTGCCAGTAGGCGAGGTGGCTGGAACAATGAGCAGTTCTTC. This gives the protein CASRRGGWNNEQFF.

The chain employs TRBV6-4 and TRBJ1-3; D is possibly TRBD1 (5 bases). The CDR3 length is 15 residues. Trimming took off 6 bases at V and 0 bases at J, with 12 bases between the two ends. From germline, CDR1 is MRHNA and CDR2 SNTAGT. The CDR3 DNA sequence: TGTGCCAGCAGGCGATCGGGGGACTCTGGAAACACCATATATTTT. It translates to CASRRSGDSGNTIYF.

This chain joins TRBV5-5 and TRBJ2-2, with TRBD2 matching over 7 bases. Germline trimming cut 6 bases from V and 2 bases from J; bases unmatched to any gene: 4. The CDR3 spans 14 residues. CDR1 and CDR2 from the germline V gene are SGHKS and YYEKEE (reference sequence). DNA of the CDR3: TGTGCCAGCACCCGAGCGGGAAACACCGGGGAGCTGTTTTTT. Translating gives CASTRAGNTGELFF.

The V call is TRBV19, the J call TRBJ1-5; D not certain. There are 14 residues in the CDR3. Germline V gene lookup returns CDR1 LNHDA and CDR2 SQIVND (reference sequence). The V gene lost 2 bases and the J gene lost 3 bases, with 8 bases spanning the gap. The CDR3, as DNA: TGTGCCAGTAGTATACAGAGATACAATCAGCCCCAGCATTTT. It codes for CASSIQRYNQPQHF.